This entry concerns a single T cell receptor (beta chain). The CDR3 loop spans 15 amino acids. V was cut by 0 bases and J by 0 bases, with 5 bases left in between. The germline CDR1 and CDR2 sequences are LGHDT and YNNKEL (reference sequence). The data belong to a study of blood T cell repertoires in COVID-19. Overall study: There were acute and convalescent COVID-19 samples, and they came from the United States, Italy and Spain.

Clones were read by immunoSEQ multiplex PCR, and TCRdb kept only the in-frame ones, dropping some. This table has about 400,000 clones, about 90% appearing once. The rearrangement uses TRBV3-1 (or the pseudogene TRBV3-2) and TRBJ1-4; D is unresolved. The sample was PBMCs or T cells enriched from blood (not recorded which). The TCR comes from a woman in her thirties who had recovered from COVID-19. In nucleotides, the CDR3 is TGTGCCAGCAGCCAAGACTTAGCAACTAATGAAAAACTGTTTTTT. This translates into CASSQDLATNEKLFF.